A single sample is the source of the 16 T cell receptor beta chains below, sequenced in a study of blood T cell repertoires in COVID-19. Measured with immunoSEQ multiplex PCR; TCRdb has only the in-frame clones, and not every one. The sample yields some 290,000 clones, roughly 79% seen once. Sequenced sample: peripheral blood. All receptors come from an older woman with active or convalescent COVID-19.

The J gene is TRBJ1-2, the V gene TRBV11-1; 7 positions agree with TRBD1. With 4 bases clipped from V and 4 bases from J, the junction kept 3 bases outside the gene matches. In germline, CDR1 is SGHAT, CDR2 FQDESV (reference sequence). CDR3 length: 13 amino acids. The CDR3 loop is CASSYGTAYGYTF. The CDR3 DNA follows: TGTGCCAGCAGCTATGGGACAGCCTATGGCTACACCTTC.

The genes are TRBV21-1 and TRBJ2-4; the table assigns TRBD2, which was not confirmed against the DNA. TRBV21-1 corresponds to a pseudogene. This CDR3 has 16 residues. Written as DNA, the CDR3 is TGTGCCAGCAGAGTCCCGGGAGGCCAAGCCAAAAACATTCAGTACTTC. Its protein product is CASRVPGGQAKNIQYF.

This rearrangement joins TRBV7-9 to TRBJ1-2, with D hard to call. The CDR3 extends over 13 amino acids. CDR1 SEHNR and CDR2 FQNEAQ come from the germline V gene (reference sequence). V dropped 1 base and J dropped 6 bases, with 9 bases sitting between them. The CDR3 region is CASSLDGRDGYTF. In nucleotides, the CDR3 is TGTGCCAGCAGCTTAGACGGGAGGGATGGCTACACCTTC.

V gene TRBV7-2 combines with J gene TRBJ1-1; D unresolved. This CDR3 region has 15 residues. Germline-derived CDR1 and CDR2 are SGHTA and FQGNSA. V lost 0 bases, J lost 4 bases, and 12 bases lay in between. The DNA for the CDR3 is TGTGCCAGCAGCTTAGCGGCCCCGGCGGGCACTGAAGCTTTCTTT. This sequence encodes CASSLAAPAGTEAFF.

The V and J genes are TRBV7-6 and TRBJ2-5, with 11 bases identical to TRBD2. Germline lookup yields CDR1 SGHVS and CDR2 FNYEAQ. V lost 1 base and J lost 0; bases outside the gene matches: 10. The CDR3 extends over 19 amino acids. The CDR3 spells CASSLGPPLAGAHQETQYF. The CDR3 DNA reads TGTGCCAGCAGCTTAGGACCACCACTAGCGGGGGCACACCAAGAGACCCAGTACTTC. The variable domain in full, completed from reference TRBV7-6 and TRBJ2-5, reads GAGVSQSPRYKVTKRGQDVALRCDPISGHVSLYWYRQALGQGPEFLTYFNYEAQQDKSGLPNDRFSAERPEGSISTLTIQRTEQRDSAMYRCASSLGPPLAGAHQETQYFGPGTRLLVL.

The chain joins TRBV3-1 (or the pseudogene TRBV3-2) to TRBJ2-7; D is uncertain. This CDR3 is built from 13 residues. Germline CDR1 reads LGHDT; CDR2 reads YNNKEL (reference sequence). V dropped 1 base and J dropped 2 bases, with 6 bases sitting between them. The CDR3 DNA is TGTGCCAGCAGCCAAGGATCAGCCTACGAGCAGTACTTC. Residues: CASSQGSAYEQYF.

This clone was counted a few times. The rearrangement joins TRBV15 to TRBJ1-2; 9 bases align to TRBD1. After removal of 0 bases from V and 4 bases from J, the junction contained 9 bases not matched to a gene. The CDR3 consists of 17 residues. CDR1 and CDR2 from the germline V gene are LNHNV and YYDKDF (reference sequence). CDR3 region: CATSRDGTGSFIYGYTF. CDR3 sequence (DNA): TGTGCCACCAGCAGAGATGGGACAGGGTCCTTTATCTATGGCTACACCTTC.

The sample holds one count of this clone. The rearrangement uses TRBV7-2 and TRBJ1-2, with D unclear. The V gene's germline CDR1 is SGHTA and CDR2 FQGNSA. There are 15 residues in the CDR3. V dropped 5 bases and J dropped 0 bases, with 13 bases sitting between them. CDR3 in amino acids: CASSLLNTANYGYTF. DNA for the CDR3: TGTGCCAGCAGCCTACTCAATACAGCTAACTATGGCTACACCTTC. Drawing the rest from reference TRBV7-2 and TRBJ1-2, the complete variable domain is GAGVSQSPSNKVTEKGKDVELRCDPISGHTALYWYRQSLGQGLEFLIYFQGNSAPDKSGLPSDRFSAERTGGSVSTLTIQRTQQEDSAVYLCASSLLNTANYGYTFGSGTRLTVV.

J is TRBJ2-1 and V is TRBV2; D not resolved. This CDR3 spans 11 amino acids. V lost 2 bases and J lost 9, with 5 bases in between. Germline V lookup: CDR1 SNHLY, CDR2 FYNNEI. As DNA, the CDR3 is TGTGCCAGCAGTGAACGCGGTGAGCAGTTCTTC. This codes for CASSERGEQFF.

The table lists this clone with a few counts. V is TRBV7-2 and J is TRBJ2-7, with D unclear. Germline V gene sequence: CDR1 SGHTA, CDR2 FQGNSA. The CDR3 has 15 residues. Trimming pared 5 bases from V and 6 bases from J, leaving 20 bases between. Here the CDR3 DNA reads TGTGCCAGCAGCCCCGGCGGCGGCGGATTGATCGAGCAGTACTTC. It encodes CASSPGGGGLIEQYF.

The CDR3 loop reads CASSYLAGEHSEQFF. The CDR3 DNA reads TGTGCCAGCAGCTACCTAGCGGGGGAGCATAGTGAGCAGTTCTTC. This rearrangement joins TRBV6-5 to TRBJ2-1, with 10 positions matching TRBD2. V dropped 6 bases and J dropped 9; count of bases not matched to a gene: 11. The CDR3 totals 15 residues. CDR1 and CDR2 (germline): MNHEY, SVGAGI.

The chain recombines TRBV29-1 with TRBJ2-1, with TRBD2 identical over 12 bases. CDR3 length: 13 amino acids. V gave up 6 bases and J gave up 7 bases; unmatched junction bases: 4. The germline CDR1 and CDR2 sequences are SQVTM and ANQGSEA. The CDR3 region is CSVATSGGNEQFF. CDR3 in DNA: TGCAGCGTGGCGACTAGCGGGGGTAATGAGCAGTTCTTC.

J is TRBJ1-3 and V is TRBV5-1, with D tentatively TRBD1 (6 bases). The germline CDR1 and CDR2 sequences are SGHRS and YFSETQ. The CDR3 totals 15 residues. V was clipped by 4 bases and J by 0 bases, with 11 bases between them. CDR3 sequence: CASSRDMSSGNTIYF. CDR3 in DNA: TGCGCCAGCAGCCGGGACATGAGCTCTGGAAACACCATATATTTT.

In DNA, the CDR3 is TGTGCCAGCAGCCCATGGACAGGGAGTGGTGGAACTGAAGCTTTCTTT. Translation gives CASSPWTGSGGTEAFF. The rearrangement uses TRBV5-5 and TRBJ1-1; TRBD1 matches at 8 bases. V shed 4 bases, J shed 5 bases, and the junction held 13 bases outside the gene matches. From germline, CDR1 is SGHKS and CDR2 YYEKEE (reference sequence). The CDR3 is made up of 16 amino acids.

J is TRBJ2-1 and V is TRBV19; TRBD2 agrees at 8 bases. Germline V gene data show CDR1 as LNHDA and CDR2 as SQIVND (reference sequence). The CDR3 runs 18 residues. Unmatched junction bases numbered 12, after V lost 1 base and J lost 4 bases. CDR3 DNA: TGTGCCAGTAGTATAGGACGGGGGGGTACCGGGTCGTACAATGAGCAGTTCTTC. The encoded protein is CASSIGRGGTGSYNEQFF.

The J gene is TRBJ2-2, the V gene TRBV6-5; maybe TRBD2 (6 bases). Per germline, CDR1 MNHEY and CDR2 SVGAGI. Trimming took 8 bases from V and 2 from J, leaving 12 bases between them. CDR3 size: 14 residues. The CDR3 loop is CASRDSFNTGELFF. The CDR3 DNA reads as TGTGCCAGCCGGGACTCATTCAACACCGGGGAGCTGTTTTTT.